This T cell receptor (beta chain) was observed in a study of blood T cell repertoires in COVID-19. Turning to the study itself: Acute and convalescent COVID-19 samples came from the United States, Italy and Spain. The analysed material was cDNA or gDNA that came from T cells, B-cell-depleted T cells, or PBMCs.

In the authors' workflow: Cell counts per sample came from amplifying reference gene primers. Some clones are missing from TCRdb's copy, which holds only in-frame ones; the method was immunoSEQ multiplex PCR. V and J calls and clone size follow that table, whereas D and trimming were derived from the DNA. The table has 470,000 or so clones, 75% to 90% seen once. Germline V CDR1 and CDR2: MGHRA, YSYEKL. The V end was cut by 4 bases, the J end by 2 bases, with 14 bases between. This CDR3 has 15 residues. Sequencing was performed on peripheral blood. This sequence originates from a woman in her twenties or thirties with acute or convalescent COVID-19. This chain links TRBV4-1 with TRBJ2-5, with D perhaps TRBD1 (5 bases). CDR3 sequence: CASSPPDRPQETQYF. Written as DNA, the CDR3 is TGCGCCAGCAGCCCACCTGACAGACCACAAGAGACCCAGTACTTC.